This T cell receptor beta chain was sequenced during a study of CD4+ T cells in melanoma. Trimming cost V 6 bases and J 7 bases, with 19 bases left between them. This CDR3 region has 14 residues. CDR1 SQVTM and CDR2 ANQGSEA come from the germline V gene. Regarding the study as a whole: Diverse differentiation states were reported for melanoma neoantigen-specific CD4+ T cells. CD8+ T cell, macrophage and B cell function reportedly correlated with neoantigen-specific CD4+ T cells.

This clone was seen only once. What it recognizes is unknown. The data were produced by immunoSEQ multiplex PCR, yet TCRdb's version contains in-frame clones alone and is incomplete. The profile shows some 150,000 clones, around 90% of them singletons. The receptor was isolated from a human donor with melanoma. This chain connects TRBV29-1 to TRBJ2-1; D might be TRBD1 (7 bases). The CDR3 region has the DNA TGCAGCGTCGGGGCAGGGGGGATAATAAATGAGCAGTTCTTC. It yields the protein CSVGAGGIINEQFF.